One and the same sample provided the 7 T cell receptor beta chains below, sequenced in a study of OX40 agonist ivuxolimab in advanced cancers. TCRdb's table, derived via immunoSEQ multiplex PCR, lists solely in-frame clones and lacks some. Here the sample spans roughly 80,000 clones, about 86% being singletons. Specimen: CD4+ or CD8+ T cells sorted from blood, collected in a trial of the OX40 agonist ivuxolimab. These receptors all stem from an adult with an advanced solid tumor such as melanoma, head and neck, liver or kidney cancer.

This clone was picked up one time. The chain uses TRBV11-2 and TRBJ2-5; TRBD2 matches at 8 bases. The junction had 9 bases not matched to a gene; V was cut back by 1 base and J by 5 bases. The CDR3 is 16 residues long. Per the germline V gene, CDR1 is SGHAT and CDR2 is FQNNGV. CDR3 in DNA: TGTGCCAGCAGCTTAGTTCGTGCGGGGGGCTCGGAGACCCAGTACTTC. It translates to CASSLVRAGGSETQYF.

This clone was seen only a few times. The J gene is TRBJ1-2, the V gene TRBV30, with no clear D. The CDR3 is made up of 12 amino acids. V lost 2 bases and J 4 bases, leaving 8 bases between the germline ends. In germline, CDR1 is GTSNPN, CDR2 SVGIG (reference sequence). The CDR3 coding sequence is TGTGCCTGGAGTATACTCAGCTATGGCTACACCTTC. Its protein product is CAWSILSYGYTF.

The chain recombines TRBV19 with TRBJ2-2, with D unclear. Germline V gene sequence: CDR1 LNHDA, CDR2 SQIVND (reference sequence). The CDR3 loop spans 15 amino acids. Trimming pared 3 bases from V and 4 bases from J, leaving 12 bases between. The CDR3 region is CASSMTFQPTGELFF. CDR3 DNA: TGTGCCAGTAGTATGACGTTTCAGCCCACCGGGGAGCTGTTTTTT.

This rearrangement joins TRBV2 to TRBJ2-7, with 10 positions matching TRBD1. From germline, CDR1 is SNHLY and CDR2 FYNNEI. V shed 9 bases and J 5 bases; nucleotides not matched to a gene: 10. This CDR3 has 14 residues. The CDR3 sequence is CASGVGTGVHEQYF. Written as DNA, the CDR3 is TGTGCCAGTGGGGTGGGGACAGGGGTCCACGAGCAGTACTTC.

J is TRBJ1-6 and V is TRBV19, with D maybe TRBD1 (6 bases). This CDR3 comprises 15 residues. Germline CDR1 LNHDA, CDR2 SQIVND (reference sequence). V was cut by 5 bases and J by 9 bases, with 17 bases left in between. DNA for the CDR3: TGTGCCAGTAGTCCCTCGAGCCAGGGGAGTTCACCCCTCCACTTT. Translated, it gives CASSPSSQGSSPLHF.

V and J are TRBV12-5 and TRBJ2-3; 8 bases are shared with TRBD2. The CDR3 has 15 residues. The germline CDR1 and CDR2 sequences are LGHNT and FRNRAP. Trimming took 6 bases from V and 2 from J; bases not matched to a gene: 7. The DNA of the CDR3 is TGTGCTAGTGGCCCCCGGGGGGGGAACACAGATACGCAGTATTTT. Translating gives CASGPRGGNTDTQYF.

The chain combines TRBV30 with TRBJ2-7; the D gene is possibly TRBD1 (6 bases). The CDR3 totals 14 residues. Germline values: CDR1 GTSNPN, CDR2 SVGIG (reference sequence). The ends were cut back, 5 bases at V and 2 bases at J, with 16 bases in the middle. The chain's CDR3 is CAWPPGDNTYEQYF. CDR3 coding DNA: TGTGCCTGGCCTCCTGGGGACAATACCTACGAGCAGTACTTC. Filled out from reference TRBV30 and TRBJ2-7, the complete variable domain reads SQTIHQWPATLVQPVGSPLSLECTVEGTSNPNLYWYRQAAGRGLQLLFYSVGIGQISSEVPQNLSASRPQDRQFILSSKKLLLSDSGFYLCAWPPGDNTYEQYFGPGTRLTVT.